This T cell receptor beta chain derives from a study of T cells in Graves' hyperthyroidism and ophthalmopathy. V shed 4 bases, J shed 0 bases, and the junction held 2 bases outside the gene matches. Per germline, CDR1 LNHDA and CDR2 SQIVND (reference sequence). The CDR3 runs 15 residues. Amplified TCR beta CDR3 regions came from RNA transcripts. Initially, a first-round RT-PCR of the TCR CDR3 employed the HTBI primer set. TCRdb redid the calling of the multiplex PCR reads with MiXCR, one entry per CDR3 protein. Of about 600,000 distinct CDR3 sequences listed, roughly 16% are singletons. Ophthalmopathy patients all had a Clinical Activity Score of at least 3, a NOSPECS grade of at least 4 and disease under 3 months old. A roughly 10 ml volume of fresh peripheral blood provided the PBMCs.

Source material: blood. The chain is built from TRBV19 and TRBJ2-4; 8 bases align to TRBD1. This receptor was identified in a woman aged 40 to 50 with Graves' ophthalmopathy. CDR3 residues: CASSTDRGAKNIQYF. The CDR3 bases are TGTGCCAGTAGTACCGACAGGGGAGCCAAAAACATTCAGTACTTC.